This is a list of T cell receptor beta chains from one sample in a study of OX40 agonist ivuxolimab in advanced cancers. Assay used: immunoSEQ multiplex PCR; TCRdb lists only in-frame clones, some missing. The sample includes approximately 72,000 clones, about 91% seen only once; the top ten take around 0.9%. The material sequenced was CD4+ or CD8+ T cells sorted from blood, taken in a trial of the OX40 agonist ivuxolimab. Receptor source: an adult with an advanced solid tumor such as melanoma, head and neck, liver or kidney cancer. Both conserved end residues are part of each CDR3. D genes are given only for firm matches. Rows may omit the clone size; those that give it use once, few, many or a size class.

V gene	D gene	CDR3 length	clone size	J gene	CDR3 protein	CDR3 DNA
TRBV7-3	TRBD2	14	.	TRBJ2-1	CASSKSGMLNEQFF	TGTGCCAGCAGCAAGAGCGGGATGCTCAATGAGCAGTTCTTC
TRBV5-4	TRBD2	16	.	TRBJ2-1	CASSSIAGNSYNEQFF	TGTGCCAGCAGCTCTATAGCGGGGAACTCCTACAATGAGCAGTTCTTC
TRBV4-1	TRBD1	15	.	TRBJ2-5	CASSQEGRGRETQYF	TGCGCCAGCAGCCAGGAAGGCAGGGGGCGGGAGACCCAGTACTTC
TRBV4-1	TRBD1	17	.	TRBJ2-7	CASSQDGTGGETYEQYF	TGCGCCAGCAGCCAAGATGGGACAGGGGGCGAAACCTACGAGCAGTACTTC
TRBV19	.	12	.	TRBJ1-1	CASTSPGTEAFF	TGTGCCAGTACGTCTCCGGGGACCGAAGCTTTCTTT
TRBV5-6	.	13	.	TRBJ1-3	CASSLVSGNTIYF	TGTGCCAGCAGCTTGGTCTCTGGAAACACCATATATTTT
TRBV19	TRBD1	14	.	TRBJ1-5	CASSGTGERQPQHF	TGTGCCAGTAGTGGCACAGGGGAGAGACAGCCCCAGCATTTT
TRBV29-1	TRBD2	15	.	TRBJ2-1	CSVRLAGGFYNEQFF	TGCAGCGTTAGACTAGCGGGAGGGTTCTACAATGAGCAGTTCTTC
TRBV6-6	.	14	.	TRBJ1-3	CASTQGLSGNTIYF	TGTGCCAGCACTCAGGGGTTATCTGGAAACACCATATATTTT
TRBV7-8	.	11	.	TRBJ2-5	CAGERAGTQYF	TGTGCCGGTGAGAGGGCTGGGACCCAGTACTTC
TRBV5-1	.	15	.	TRBJ2-2	CASSLGHQNTGELFF	TGCGCCAGCAGCTTGGGGCATCAGAACACCGGGGAGCTGTTTTTT
TRBV10-3	.	14	once	TRBJ1-3	CAISESSARNTIYF	TGTGCCATCAGTGAGTCTTCCGCTAGAAACACCATATATTTT
TRBV6-5	TRBD1	13	.	TRBJ1-1	CASSETQGTEAFF	TGTGCCAGCAGTGAGACACAGGGGACTGAAGCTTTCTTT
TRBV19	.	15	.	TRBJ2-1	CASSVTSMVDNEQFF	TGTGCCAGTAGTGTCACTAGCATGGTCGACAATGAGCAGTTCTTC
TRBV10-3	TRBD1	14	.	TRBJ1-4	CAISDRRGQEKLFF	TGTGCCATCAGTGACCGGAGGGGGCAGGAAAAACTGTTTTTT
TRBV2	TRBD1	16	.	TRBJ1-4	CAVPRDREEDGEKLFF	TGTGCCGTGCCCCGGGACAGGGAGGAGGACGGTGAAAAACTGTTTTTT
TRBV10-3	.	14	.	TRBJ1-1	CAIRPHGGNTEAFF	TGTGCCATCAGGCCCCACGGAGGGAACACTGAAGCTTTCTTT
TRBV7-9	.	14	.	TRBJ1-1	CASSLFQGNTEAFF	TGTGCCAGCAGCTTATTCCAGGGGAACACTGAAGCTTTCTTT
TRBV2	.	14	.	TRBJ2-3	CASQPGRSTDTQYF	TGTGCCAGCCAACCGGGGCGGAGCACAGATACGCAGTATTTT
TRBV19	TRBD1	15	once	TRBJ2-1	CASRPGQGRYNEQFF	TGTGCCAGTCGCCCGGGACAGGGACGTTACAATGAGCAGTTCTTC
TRBV7-9	.	15	.	TRBJ2-5	CASSPRAGAQETQYF	TGTGCCAGCAGCCCGAGGGCGGGGGCACAAGAGACCCAGTACTTC
TRBV5-1	.	14	.	TRBJ2-3	CASSLYRATDTQYF	TGCGCCAGCAGCCTATACAGGGCGACAGATACGCAGTATTTT
TRBV7-9	TRBD2	15	.	TRBJ2-3	CASSLAASGADTQYF	TGTGCCAGCAGCTTAGCTGCTAGCGGAGCAGATACGCAGTATTTT
TRBV6-1	.	15	once	TRBJ2-7	CASSEGPGTIYEQYF	TGTGCCAGCAGTGAGGGCCCCGGGACAATCTACGAGCAGTACTTC
TRBV19	.	15	.	TRBJ1-4	CASSPQAGRREKLFF	TGTGCCAGTAGTCCCCAGGCAGGCCGGAGGGAAAAACTGTTTTTT
TRBV9	TRBD1	16	.	TRBJ2-6	CASSEGTGSGANVLTF	TGTGCCAGCAGCGAGGGGACAGGGTCCGGGGCCAACGTCCTGACTTTC
TRBV6-5	.	14	.	TRBJ2-7	CASSKGDGAYEQYF	TGTGCCAGCAGTAAGGGCGACGGGGCCTACGAGCAGTACTTC
TRBV28	TRBD1	18	.	TRBJ2-2	CASSLRQGPTSNTGELFF	TGTGCCAGCAGTCTTAGACAGGGCCCGACTTCGAACACCGGGGAGCTGTTTTTT
TRBV10-3	TRBD1	14	.	TRBJ1-5	CAIRGQGDSQPQHF	TGTGCCATCAGGGGACAGGGTGATAGTCAGCCCCAGCATTTT
TRBV5-1	TRBD2	16	.	TRBJ2-2	CASSLGLAGGTGELFF	TGCGCCAGCAGCCTGGGGCTAGCGGGAGGCACCGGGGAGCTGTTTTTT
TRBV9	.	15	.	TRBJ1-1	CASSALGAGRTEAFF	TGTGCCAGCAGCGCACTCGGGGCCGGTAGGACTGAAGCTTTCTTT
TRBV15	.	15	once	TRBJ2-6	CATSRGGSGANVLTF	TGTGCCACCAGCAGAGGGGGATCTGGGGCCAACGTCCTGACTTTC
TRBV28	TRBD1	14	.	TRBJ2-5	CASSSPDRQETQYF	TGTGCCAGCAGTTCCCCGGACAGGCAAGAGACCCAGTACTTC
TRBV18	TRBD1	16	.	TRBJ2-3	CASSPPRQGKADTQYF	TGTGCCAGCTCACCACCCCGACAGGGGAAGGCAGATACGCAGTATTTT
TRBV7-2	.	12	.	TRBJ2-1	CASSSTRYEQFF	TGTGCCAGCAGCTCCACACGGTATGAGCAGTTCTTC
TRBV7-2	.	14	.	TRBJ1-4	CASSLERGGEKLFF	TGTGCCAGCAGCTTAGAGAGGGGCGGTGAAAAACTGTTTTTT
TRBV18	.	17	.	TRBJ1-1	CASSPTNLLDLSTEAFF	TGTGCCAGCTCACCAACGAATTTGCTGGACCTCTCCACTGAAGCTTTCTTT
TRBV7-2	.	16	.	TRBJ2-2	CASSLWDAGLTGELFF	TGTGCCAGCAGCTTATGGGACGCAGGCCTCACCGGGGAGCTGTTTTTT
TRBV5-4	TRBD1	13	.	TRBJ1-1	CASSSRDSREAFF	TGTGCCAGCAGCTCCCGGGACAGTCGTGAAGCTTTCTTT
TRBV2	TRBD1	15	many	TRBJ2-3	CASSRATGGTDTQYF	TGTGCCAGCAGCAGGGCGACAGGGGGCACAGATACGCAGTATTTT
TRBV7-2	TRBD1	14	.	TRBJ1-2	CASSSDRVRESGHF	TGTGCCAGCAGCTCAGACAGGGTTAGAGAGAGTGGGCACTTC
TRBV27	TRBD1	15	.	TRBJ2-1	CASSFRDSEYNEQFF	TGTGCCAGCAGTTTCCGGGACAGCGAATACAATGAGCAGTTCTTC
TRBV7-2	TRBD1	15	.	TRBJ1-5	CASSLGTGVNQPQHF	TGTGCCAGCAGCTTAGGGACAGGGGTCAATCAGCCCCAGCATTTT
TRBV5-4	TRBD1	15	.	TRBJ1-2	CASSSPGQGNYGYTF	TGTGCCAGCAGCTCACCGGGACAGGGAAACTATGGCTACACCTTC
TRBV30	TRBD2	14	.	TRBJ2-1	CAWTGSGMPREQFF	TGTGCCTGGACTGGTAGCGGGATGCCTCGGGAGCAGTTCTTC
TRBV7-3	.	13	few	TRBJ1-1	CASSQERNTEAFF	TGTGCCAGCAGCCAGGAAAGGAACACTGAAGCTTTCTTT
TRBV4-1	.	16	medium-sized	TRBJ1-2	CASSQGGSYSPSGYTF	TGCGCCAGCAGCCAAGGGGGATCATACTCCCCGTCCGGCTACACCTTC
TRBV10-2	TRBD2	14	.	TRBJ2-7	CASSRGGTAYEQYF	TGCGCCAGCAGCCGGGGAGGGACCGCCTACGAGCAGTACTTC
TRBV28	.	16	.	TRBJ1-6	CASSFFRERYNSPLHF	TGTGCCAGCAGTTTTTTCAGGGAAAGGTATAATTCACCCCTCCACTTT
TRBV7-2	.	12	.	TRBJ2-1	CASSLRNNEQFF	TGTGCCAGCAGCTTACGTAACAATGAGCAGTTCTTC
TRBV4-1	.	17	.	TRBJ1-2	CASSPERDGTSNYGYTF	TGCGCCAGCAGCCCCGAACGGGACGGCACATCTAACTATGGCTACACCTTC
TRBV19	.	14	.	TRBJ1-4	CASSIGGRDEKLFF	TGTGCCAGTAGTATCGGCGGGAGAGATGAAAAACTGTTTTTT
TRBV7-8	.	13	.	TRBJ1-1	CASSLREGLEAFF	TGTGCCAGCAGCTTACGGGAAGGGTTGGAAGCTTTCTTT
TRBV6-5	.	13	medium-sized	TRBJ2-7	CASSRDADYEQYF	TGTGCCAGCAGCCGGGACGCTGACTACGAGCAGTACTTC
TRBV7-2	.	13	.	TRBJ2-2	CASSSVEGRELFF	TGTGCCAGCAGCTCCGTCGAGGGGAGGGAGCTGTTTTTT
TRBV29-1	.	11	.	TRBJ2-3	CSARLTDTQYF	TGCAGCGCCCGACTCACAGATACGCAGTATTTT
TRBV28	.	11	.	TRBJ2-7	CASRLRREQYF	TGTGCCAGCAGGCTCCGGCGGGAGCAGTACTTC
TRBV5-1	TRBD1	17	once	TRBJ2-6	CASSLAPGGSGANVLTF	TGCGCCAGCAGCTTGGCGCCAGGGGGATCTGGGGCCAACGTCCTGACTTTC
TRBV27	TRBD1	17	few	TRBJ2-3	CASSLKPPGQGRDTQYF	TGTGCCAGCAGTTTAAAACCCCCGGGACAGGGGAGGGATACGCAGTATTTT